This T cell receptor beta chain was observed in a study of blood T cell repertoires in COVID-19. The germline V gene encodes CDR1 KGHDR and CDR2 SFDVKD. The V and J ends lost 1 base and 2 bases respectively, with 11 bases between them. The CDR3 spans 16 residues. Using immunoSEQ multiplex PCR, the repertoire was profiled, and TCRdb retains in-frame clones only, with some absent. The table lists 210,000 or so clones, around 89% of them singletons. This receptor was obtained from a man aged 30 to 39 with COVID-19, enrolled during active disease. This sequence joins TRBV24-1 and TRBJ2-1, with a tentative D call TRBD2 (6 bases). Sequenced: peripheral blood. CDR3 bases: TGTGCCACCAGTGATTTAGGGGCGGGAACCTACAATGAGCAGTTCTTC. This encodes CATSDLGAGTYNEQFF.